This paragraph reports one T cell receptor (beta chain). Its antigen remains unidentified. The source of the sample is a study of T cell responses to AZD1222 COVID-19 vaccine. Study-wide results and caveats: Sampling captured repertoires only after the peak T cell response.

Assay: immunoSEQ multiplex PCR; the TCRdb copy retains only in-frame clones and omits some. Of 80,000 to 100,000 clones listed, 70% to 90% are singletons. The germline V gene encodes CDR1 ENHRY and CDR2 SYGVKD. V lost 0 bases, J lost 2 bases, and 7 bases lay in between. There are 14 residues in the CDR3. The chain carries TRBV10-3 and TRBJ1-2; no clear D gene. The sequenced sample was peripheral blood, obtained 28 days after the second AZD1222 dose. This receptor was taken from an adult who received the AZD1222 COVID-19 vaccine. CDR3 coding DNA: TGTGCCATCAGTGAGTCGAGAGAAAACTATGGCTACACCTTC. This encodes CAISESRENYGYTF.